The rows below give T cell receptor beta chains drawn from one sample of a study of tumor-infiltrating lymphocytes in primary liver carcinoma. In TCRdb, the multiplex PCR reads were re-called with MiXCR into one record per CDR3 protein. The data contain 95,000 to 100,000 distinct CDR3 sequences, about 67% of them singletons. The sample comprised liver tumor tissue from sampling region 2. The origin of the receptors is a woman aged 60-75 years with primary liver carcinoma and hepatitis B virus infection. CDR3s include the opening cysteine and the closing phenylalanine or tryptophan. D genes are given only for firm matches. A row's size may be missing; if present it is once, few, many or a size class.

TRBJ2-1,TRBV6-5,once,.,CASSYSPSTNEQLF,TGTGCCAGTAGTTACTCTCCTAGCACTAATGAGCAGTTATTC
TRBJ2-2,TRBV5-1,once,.,CISSLEGRTTGELFF,TGCATCAGCAGCTTGGAGGGGAGGACCACCGGGGAGCTGTTTTTT
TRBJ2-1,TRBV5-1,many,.,CASNLLGGSSYNEQFF,TGCGCCAGCAATCTATTGGGTGGGAGCTCCTACAATGAGCAGTTCTTC
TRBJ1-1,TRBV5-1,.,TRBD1,CASSLGTADTEAFF,TGCGCCAGCAGTTTAGGGACAGCGGACACTGAAGCTTTCTTT
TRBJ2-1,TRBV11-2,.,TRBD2,CASSRRLAGGPRDEQFF,TGCGCCAGCAGCAGGAGACTAGCAGGAGGGCCGAGGGATGAGCAGTTCTTC
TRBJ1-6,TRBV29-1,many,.,CSAGHGGNSPLHF,TGCAGCGCCGGACATGGTGGGAATTCACCCCTCCACTTT
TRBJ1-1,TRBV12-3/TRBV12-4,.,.,CAGSQGGGYTEGFF,TGTGCCGGCAGCCAAGGGGGGGGCTACACTGAAGGTTTCTTT
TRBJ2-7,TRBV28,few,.,CASSGTWALSYEQYF,TGTGCCAGCAGTGGGACATGGGCGCTTTCCTACGAGCAGTATTTC
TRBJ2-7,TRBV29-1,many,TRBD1,CSIWTGGSYEQYF,TGCAGCATATGGACAGGGGGCTCCTACGAGCAGTACTTC
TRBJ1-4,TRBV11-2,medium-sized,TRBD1,CASSLADRVWEKLFF,TGTGCCAGCAGCCTCGCGGACAGGGTATGGGAAAAACTGTTTTTT
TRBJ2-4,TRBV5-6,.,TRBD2,CASSPGTSGSWQKIQYF,TGTGCCAGCAGCCCCGGGACTAGCGGGAGTTGGCAAAAAATTCAGTACTTC
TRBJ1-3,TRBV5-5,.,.,CASTTVKSRNTIYF,TGTGCCAGCACAACGGTGAAATCTAGAAACACCATATATTTT
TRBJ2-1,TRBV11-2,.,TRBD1,CASSDPTGVLDSEQFF,TGTGCCAGCAGCGACCCGACAGGGGTTTTAGATAGTGAGCAGTTCTTC
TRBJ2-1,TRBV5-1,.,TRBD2,CASSYAGTSGNEQLF,TGTGCCAGCAGCTACGCCGGGACTAGTGGAAATGAGCAGTTATTC
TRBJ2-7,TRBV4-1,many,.,CASSQGFVGTLSHEQYF,TGCGCCAGCAGCCAGGGTTTCGTAGGGACTTTGTCCCACGAGCAGTACTTC
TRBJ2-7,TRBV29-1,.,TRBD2,CSVVALGLAVYEQYF,TGCAGTGTTGTTGCCTTGGGACTAGCAGTCTACGAGCAGTACTTC
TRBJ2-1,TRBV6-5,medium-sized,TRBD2,CASSPPGLAVHNEQFF,TGTGCCAGCAGTCCGCCGGGACTAGCGGTCCACAATGAGCAGTTCTTC
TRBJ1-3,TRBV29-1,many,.,CSVLDSNSGNTIYF,TGCAGCGTGCTAGACAGTAACTCTGGAAACACCATATATTTT
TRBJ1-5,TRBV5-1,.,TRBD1,CASSLTVTGDALRDKPQHF,TGCGCCAGCAGCTTGACCGTGACAGGGGATGCCCTTCGGGATAAGCCCCAGCATTTT
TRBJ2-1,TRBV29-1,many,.,CSVGGLSYNEQFF,TGCAGCGTTGGGGGGTTATCCTACAATGAGCAGTTCTTC
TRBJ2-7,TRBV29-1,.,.,CSVEDDSRESEQYF,TGCAGCGTTGAAGATGATTCGAGGGAGTCCGAGCAGTACTTC
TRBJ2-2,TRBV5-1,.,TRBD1,CASSSGTGFSWAGELFF,TGCGCCAGCAGCTCCGGGACAGGGTTCAGTTGGGCCGGGGAGCTGTTTTTT
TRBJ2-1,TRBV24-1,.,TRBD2,CTTSDQLAGGGNEQFF,TGTACCACCAGTGACCAACTAGCGGGAGGGGGTAATGAGCAGTTCTTC
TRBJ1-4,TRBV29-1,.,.,CSVEGSRRGEQLFF,TGCAGCGTTGAAGGTAGCAGGAGAGGTGAACAGCTGTTTTTC
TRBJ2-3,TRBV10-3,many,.,CAIRGGADTQYF,TGTGCCATCCGAGGAGGCGCGGATACGCAGTATTTT
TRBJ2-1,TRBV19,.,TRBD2,CASREWEGHEQFF,TGTGCCAGTAGGGAGTGGGAGGGCCATGAGCAGTTCTTC
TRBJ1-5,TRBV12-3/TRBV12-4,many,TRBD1,CASSRTGEGNQPQHF,TGTGCCAGCAGTCGGACAGGGGAAGGAAATCAGCCCCAGCATTTT
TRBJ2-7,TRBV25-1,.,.,CASSELHPARGEQHF,TGTGCCAGCAGTGAACTCCACCCCGCTAGGGGCGAGCAGCACTTC
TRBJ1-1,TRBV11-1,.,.,CTSSFGRGGTEAFF,TGTACCAGCAGCTTTGGCAGGGGAGGAACTGAAGCTTTCTTT
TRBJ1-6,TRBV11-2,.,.,CSISLDPNSLLHF,TGTTCCATCAGCTTAGATCCTAATTCACTCCTCCACTTT
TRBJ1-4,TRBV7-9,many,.,CASSLAQGTNEKLFF,TGTGCCAGCAGCTTAGCACAGGGAACTAATGAAAAACTGTTTTTT
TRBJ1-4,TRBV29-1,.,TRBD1,CSATKRDRERRYEKPFF,TGCAGCGCCACCAAACGGGACAGGGAGCGCCGATATGAAAAACCGTTTTTT
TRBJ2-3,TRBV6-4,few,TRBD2,CASSPVGGRSPDTQYF,TGTGCCAGCAGTCCTGTCGGGGGGAGATCCCCAGATACGCAGTATTTT
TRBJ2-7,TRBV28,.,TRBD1,CACTVQGAGHEQYF,TGTGCCTGCACGGTGCAGGGGGCGGGGCACGAGCAGTACTTC
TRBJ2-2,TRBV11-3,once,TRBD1,CTSSLAGGTGGLFF,TGTACCAGCAGCTTAGCAGGGGGCACTGGGGGGCTGTTTTTT